Listed here are 16 T cell receptor beta chains from one sample, sequenced in a study of identical twins. TCRdb ran MiXCR on the 5' RACE reads and lists one entry per CDR3 protein. This sample has hundreds of thousands of distinct CDR3 sequences; 7.1% occur once, and the top ten carry about 1.6%. A further study also used this sample, focusing on yellow fever vaccine responses in identical twins.

The sequenced sample consisted of PBMCs. Every receptor here comes from a woman aged 18-30 years in good health.

The rearrangement joins TRBV6-2 or TRBV6-3 to TRBJ2-7; 9 nucleotides agree with TRBD2. The V gene end was trimmed by 7 bases and the J gene end by 4 bases; junction bases not matched to a gene: 8. Looked up from germline, CDR1 is MNHEY and CDR2 is SVGEGT. The CDR3 loop spans 14 amino acids. CDR3: CASTEAGGWYEQYV. CDR3 nucleotide sequence: TGTGCCAGCACCGAAGCGGGGGGCTGGTACGAGCAGTACGTC.

This clonotype has a handful of counts. The chain uses TRBV5-1 and TRBJ2-4; D unresolved. CDR1 is SGHRS, CDR2 YFSETQ, per germline. The CDR3 is made up of 17 amino acids. The V gene lost 0 bases and the J gene lost 6 bases, with 19 bases spanning the gap. The CDR3 spells CASSLAGREGSGNIQYF. The CDR3 DNA reads as TGCGCCAGCAGCTTGGCCGGTAGAGAAGGTTCGGGAAACATTCAGTACTTC.

The CDR3 loop is CASSIGGGVEQFF. Written as DNA, the CDR3 is TGTGCCAGCAGCATAGGAGGGGGGGTCGAGCAGTTCTTC. The chain is built from TRBV12-3 or TRBV12-4 and TRBJ2-1, with a possible D match to TRBD2 (7 bases). This CDR3 region has 13 residues. V was cut by 6 bases and J by 10 bases, with 16 bases left in between.

DNA of the CDR3: TGTGCCAGCAGCCAAGGTTCGTTCGGGGCGTCTGGGGCCAACGTCCTGACTTTC. Protein product: CASSQGSFGASGANVLTF. The V and J genes are TRBV4-2 and TRBJ2-6, with D possibly being TRBD1 or TRBD2 (5 bases each). V was cut by 1 base and J by 1 base, with 14 bases left in between. The germline gives CDR1 LGHNA, CDR2 YNFKEQ. The CDR3 extends over 18 amino acids.

Ten or more counts support this clonotype. The chain recombines TRBV29-1 with TRBJ1-1; maybe TRBD1 (6 bases). The ends were cut back, 7 bases at V and 5 bases at J, with 17 bases in the middle. The length of the CDR3 is 13 residues. Germline loops: CDR1 SQVTM, CDR2 ANQGSEA. CDR3 nucleotides: TGCAGCGAAGGGGACACCTGGGGGACTGAAGCTTTCTTT. This sequence encodes CSEGDTWGTEAFF.

V is TRBV11-2 and J is TRBJ1-3; no firm D call. The germline V gene encodes CDR1 SGHAT and CDR2 FQNNGV. This CDR3 spans 17 amino acids. Trimming removed 1 base from V and 0 bases from J, with 13 bases in between. CDR3 loop: CASSLARGSDSGNTIYF. In DNA form, the CDR3 reads TGTGCCAGCAGCTTAGCACGCGGGTCTGACTCTGGAAACACCATATATTTT.

This clonotype has a handful of counts. The chain recombines TRBV10-3 with TRBJ2-1, with D tentatively TRBD1 (5 bases). There are 14 residues in the CDR3. From germline, CDR1 is ENHRY and CDR2 SYGVKD. V gave up 4 bases and J gave up 5 bases, with 12 bases separating them. CDR3 nucleotides: TGTGCCATCAGTGTTGGAGACAGTAACAATGAGCAGTTCTTC. This codes for CAISVGDSNNEQFF.

This clonotype has a count of ten or more. The chain links TRBV3-1 to TRBJ1-2, with D possibly matching TRBD1 (6 bases). Trimming left V 1 base short and J 2 bases short, with 17 bases between. The CDR3 covers 17 residues. From germline, CDR1 is LGHDT and CDR2 YNNKEL (reference sequence). CDR3 bases: TGTGCCAGCAGCCAAGCGCCCACAGGGAGGTGGAACTATGGCTACACCTTC. This encodes CASSQAPTGRWNYGYTF.

This clonotype was observed at least ten times. One junction end does not reproduce the germline sequence, and a read error may be involved. The V and J genes are TRBV5-1 and TRBJ1-3; D is ambiguous. The CDR3 extends over 15 amino acids. Germline CDR1 is SGHRS and CDR2 is YFSETQ. The CDR3 DNA reads TGTGCCAGCAGTTTAGGTGGGAACTCTGGAAACACCATATATTTT. Protein product: CASSLGGNSGNTIYF.

The chain is built from TRBV4-2 and TRBJ2-1, with 9 bases lining up with TRBD1. Germline-derived CDR1 and CDR2 are LGHNA and YNFKEQ. This CDR3 region has 16 residues. V gave up 0 bases and J gave up 7 bases; unmatched junction bases: 7. CDR3 amino acids: CASSQEGGTGRNEQFF. The CDR3 DNA is TGTGCCAGCAGCCAAGAAGGTGGGACAGGGCGAAATGAGCAGTTCTTC.

V and J are TRBV6-1 and TRBJ2-1, with 11 bases aligning to TRBD2. The CDR3 runs 15 residues. V lost 8 bases, J lost 5 bases, and 8 bases stayed unmatched. From germline, CDR1 is MNHNS and CDR2 SASEGT. The CDR3 reads CASRIAGGLDNEQFF. In DNA form, the CDR3 reads TGTGCCAGCCGGATAGCGGGAGGGCTTGACAATGAGCAGTTCTTC.

The rearrangement uses TRBV20-1 and TRBJ2-7, with no clear D. CDR3 length equals 12 residues. Germline V lookup: CDR1 DFQATT, CDR2 SNEGSKA (reference sequence). Trimming cost V 0 bases and J 4 bases, with 7 bases left between them. The CDR3 loop reads CSARESAYEQYF. As DNA, the CDR3 is TGCAGTGCTAGAGAGTCTGCTTACGAGCAGTACTTC.

This clonotype was recorded at least ten times. The rearrangement joins TRBV15 to TRBJ1-4; 9 bases match TRBD1. This CDR3 is 19 amino acids long. V lost 0 bases to trimming and J lost 11 bases; unmatched junction nucleotides: 19. Looked up from germline, CDR1 is LNHNV and CDR2 is YYDKDF (reference sequence). CDR3 sequence: CATSRDHWGYRQGDMKLFF. The CDR3 DNA sequence: TGTGCCACCAGCAGAGACCATTGGGGCTACCGACAGGGGGATATGAAACTGTTTTTT.

This clonotype has only a few counts. The chain joins TRBV3-1 to TRBJ1-1, with 7 bases that match TRBD1. Germline values: CDR1 LGHDT, CDR2 YNNKEL (reference sequence). With 4 bases clipped from V and 3 bases from J, the junction kept 8 bases outside the gene matches. The CDR3 covers 15 residues. Here the CDR3 DNA reads TGTGCCAGCAGCCTGTACAGGGGTGGTGACACTGAAGCTTTCTTT. It translates to CASSLYRGGDTEAFF. Together with reference TRBV3-1 and TRBJ1-1, the CDR3 gives the full variable domain: DTAVSQTPKYLVTQMGNDKSIKCEQNLGHDTMYWYKQDSKKFLKIMFSYNNKELIINETVPNRFSPKSPDKAHLNLHINSLELGDSAVYFCASSLYRGGDTEAFFGQGTRLTVV.

The chain recombines TRBV12-3 or TRBV12-4 with TRBJ2-5; TRBD2 agrees at 13 bases. The CDR3 length is 15 residues. Losses at the gene ends were 5 bases for V and 6 bases for J; bases not matched to a gene: 6. CDR3 nucleotide sequence: TGTGCCAGCAGTAAACTAGCGGGGGGGCGGCAGACCCAGTACTTC. It yields the protein CASSKLAGGRQTQYF.

This clonotype came up a few times. The chain employs TRBV20-1 and TRBJ2-7, with D perhaps assigned TRBD1 or TRBD2 (5 bases each). Trimming took off 3 bases at V and 4 bases at J, with 13 bases between the two ends. Germline V gene data show CDR1 as DFQATT and CDR2 as SNEGSKA (reference sequence). The CDR3 covers 13 residues. In DNA, the CDR3 is TGCAGTGCTAGTTCGCAGAGGGGTTACGAGCAGTACTTC. Translating gives CSASSQRGYEQYF.